Below, one TCR beta chain is given with its context. The sample originates from a study of T cells after yellow fever vaccination. V dropped 4 bases and J dropped 0; count of bases not matched to a gene: 5. CDR1 and CDR2 from the germline V gene are SSHAT and FNYEAQ (reference sequence). This CDR3 is 15 amino acids long. 5'RACE template switching added a universal primer site and UMIs to TCR cDNA. TCRdb re-called the 5' RACE reads through MiXCR, storing one row per CDR3 protein. The table records 350,000 to 550,000 distinct CDR3 sequences, roughly a sixth of them present only once. The specimen was PBMCs, collected before the yellow fever booster vaccination. This rearrangement joins TRBV7-7 to TRBJ2-7; 8 nucleotides line up with TRBD1. The TCR originated in a young man who received the YFV17D yellow fever vaccine. Here the CDR3 reads CASSSGQGLSYEQYF. The CDR3 DNA reads TGTGCCAGCAGCTCTGGACAGGGCCTCTCCTACGAGCAGTACTTC.